This is a list of T cell receptor beta chains from one sample in a study of blood T cell repertoires in COVID-19. The repertoire was sequenced with immunoSEQ multiplex PCR; TCRdb's copy has only in-frame clones and lacks some. The data show about 350,000 clones, around nine tenths seen once. Sequencing used PBMCs or T cells enriched from blood (not recorded which). These receptors were taken from a woman in her 30s who had been exposed to COVID-19. Each CDR3 is given with its conserved first and last residue. The order of the fields is V gene, D gene, CDR3 protein. A D gene is named only where the DNA matches it firmly.

>TRBV7-6|-
CASSLLGQTKTGELFF
>TRBV29-1|TRBD1
CSVVGPGGDVGTEAFF
>TRBV11-3|-
CASSTSGDPWTSSNEQFF
>TRBV10-1|TRBD2
CASSESRLAGIANTGELFF
>TRBV6-5|TRBD2
CASSPPKRGGNEQFF
>TRBV7-8|TRBD1
CASSHPRETGGTEAFF
>TRBV2|-
CASSGLDSNQPQHF
>TRBV18|TRBD1
CASSPLLDRNSPLHF
>TRBV28|TRBD2
CASTVPTSGINEQFF
>TRBV29-1|TRBD1
CSVDPGQGSSYEQYF
>TRBV11-3|-
CASSRQVSYEQYF
>TRBV28|-
CASSLFPVFLNTEAFF
>TRBV3-1/TRBV3-2|-
CASSQEQGGNTIYF
>TRBV11-2|-
CASSLVSTDTQYF
>TRBV23-1|-
CASSQSKQGALTGTRSSGPYEQYF
>TRBV10-3|TRBD1
CAIRGTASGEQFF
>TRBV28|TRBD1
CATVTGGSSYNEQFF
>TRBV18|-
CASSLKPGGGMNTEAFF
>TRBV4-2|TRBD2
CASSQDGASGRAGDTQYF
>TRBV19|-
CASSIRRDEQYF
>TRBV7-9|-
CASSLPGGGGDNEQFF
>TRBV3-1/TRBV3-2|-
CASGPSGTEAFF
>TRBV10-3|TRBD2
CAITSGSGTDTQYF
>TRBV12-3/TRBV12-4|TRBD1
CASSSHRGAFF
>TRBV19|-
CASSKQLNTEAFF
>TRBV21-1|-
CASSNVGRTGEAFF
>TRBV7-9|-
CASSFSGSSYNEQFF
>TRBV24-1|-
CATSDPRVGDTQYF
>TRBV28|-
CASSLSATTFWNEQFF
>TRBV24-1|TRBD2
CATSPGRGYNEQFF
>TRBV19|TRBD1
CASSPSDRGNTEAFF
>TRBV6-5|-
CASSYDRSNEKLFF
>TRBV4-2|TRBD2
CASSPAGGSSYEQYF
>TRBV19|TRBD1
CASTPGQGYEQYF
>TRBV27|TRBD2
CASRELHSGRWNNEQFF
>TRBV7-9|TRBD2
CASSLGLASDTQYF
>TRBV27|TRBD2
CASARTSGWYEQYF
>TRBV7-8|-
CASSLARVGGYTF